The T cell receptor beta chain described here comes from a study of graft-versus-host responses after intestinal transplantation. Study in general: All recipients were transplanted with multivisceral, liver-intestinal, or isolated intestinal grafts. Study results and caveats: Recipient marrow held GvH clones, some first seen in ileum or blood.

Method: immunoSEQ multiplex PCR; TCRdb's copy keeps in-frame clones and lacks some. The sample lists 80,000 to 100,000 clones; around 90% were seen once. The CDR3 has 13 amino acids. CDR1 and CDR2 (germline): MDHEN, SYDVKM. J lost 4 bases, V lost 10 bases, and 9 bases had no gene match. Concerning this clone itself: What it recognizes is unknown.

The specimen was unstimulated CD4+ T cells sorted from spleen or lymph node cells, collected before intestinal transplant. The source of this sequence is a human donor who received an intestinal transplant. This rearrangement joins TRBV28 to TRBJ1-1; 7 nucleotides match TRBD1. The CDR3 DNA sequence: TGTGCCACAAGGAGGGGGCTGGGCACTGAAGCTTTCTTT. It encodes CATRRGLGTEAFF.